This T cell receptor beta chain emerged from a study of response to subunit inactivated influenza vaccine. General observations from the study: New T cells are recruited in small numbers by each seasonal influenza vaccination, according to the authors' suggestion.

The germline CDR1 and CDR2 sequences are DFQATT and SNEGSKA (reference sequence). J lost 0 bases, V lost 2 bases, and 7 bases had no gene match. The length of the CDR3 is 16 residues. Note on this clonotype: The antigen is not known.

TCRdb recomputed calls from the RT-PCR reads with MiXCR, one row per CDR3 protein. The table has a few hundred thousand distinct CDR3 sequences, around 13% seen once. V and J are TRBV20-1 and TRBJ1-3; 7 bases match TRBD1. Sequenced here: PBMCs from blood, sampled roughly 12 days after vaccination. The source is a man between 50 and 59 years old who received an inactivated influenza vaccine. In DNA, the CDR3 is TGCAGTGCTAGACGATACGGACAGGTCTCTGGAAACACCATATATTTT. It specifies CSARRYGQVSGNTIYF.